This T cell receptor (beta chain) was found in a study of chronic HIV infection and antiretroviral therapy. Each CDR3 protein gets one entry after TCRdb re-called the 5' RACE reads with MiXCR. Of about 38,000 distinct CDR3 sequences in the sample, 7% to 10% were seen once. V lost 0 bases, J lost 5 bases, and 7 bases lay in between. Germline V lookup: CDR1 LGHNA, CDR2 YSLEER. CDR3 length: 13 residues. The chain is built from TRBV4-3 and TRBJ1-1, with D perhaps TRBD1 (6 bases). Input material: peripheral blood. The source of this sequence is an adult who had HIV and had not received antiretroviral therapy, or was an uninfected healthy control (not recorded which). In DNA, the CDR3 is TGCGCCAGCAGCCAAGAAGGGGGGACTGAAGCTTTCTTT. This gives the protein CASSQEGGTEAFF.